Following are 10 T cell receptor beta chains from one sample sequenced in a study of response to subunit inactivated influenza vaccine. TCRdb itself ran the RT-PCR reads through MiXCR, one entry per CDR3 protein. The sample includes a few hundred thousand distinct CDR3 sequences, 21% seen only once; the top ten take 10%. The source material was PBMCs from blood, sampled 21 months after vaccination. Source of these receptors: a man aged 45 to 70 who received an inactivated influenza vaccine.

This clonotype appeared a few times. The chain is built from TRBV12-3 or TRBV12-4 and TRBJ1-2, with a weak D call TRBD1 (6 bases). Trimming left V 2 bases short and J 10 bases short, with 14 bases between. CDR3 size: 13 residues. For the CDR3, the DNA is TGTGCCAGCAGTTTATCAGGGGACGCCTTCTACACCTTC. The encoded protein is CASSLSGDAFYTF.

The chain carries TRBV29-1 and TRBJ2-5; TRBD2 matches at 11 bases. The CDR3 contains 13 residues. Germline lookup yields CDR1 SQVTM and CDR2 ANQGSEA. J lost 4 bases, V lost 4 bases, and 2 bases had no gene match. CDR3 nucleotides: TGCAGCGTTGCCCTAGCGGGAGGAGAGACCCAGTACTTC. This codes for CSVALAGGETQYF. Full variable domain (outside the CDR3, taken from reference TRBV29-1 and TRBJ2-5): SAVISQKPSRDICQRGTSLTIQCQVDSQVTMMFWYRQQPGQSLTLIATANQGSEATYESGFVIDKFPISRPNLTFSTLTVSNMSPEDSSIYLCSVALAGGETQYFGPGTRLLVL.

This clonotype was seen a handful of times. This rearrangement joins TRBV28 to TRBJ2-5; TRBD1 aligns across 9 bases. The CDR3 loop spans 16 amino acids. Germline V lookup: CDR1 MDHEN, CDR2 SYDVKM. V lost 4 bases, J lost 5 bases, and 11 bases stayed unmatched. The CDR3 loop reads CASSSPRTGVGETQYF. The CDR3 DNA follows: TGTGCCAGCAGTTCCCCTCGGACAGGGGTGGGGGAGACCCAGTACTTC.

This clonotype was detected many times. The chain is built from TRBV9 and TRBJ1-6; D perhaps matches TRBD1 (6 bases). V was pared by 1 base and J by 10 bases, with 12 bases between. Looked up from germline, CDR1 is SGDLS and CDR2 is YYNGEE. The CDR3 extends over 14 amino acids. CDR3 amino acids: CASSVTGGRSPLHF. The CDR3 coding sequence is TGTGCCAGCAGCGTAACGGGGGGCAGATCACCCCTCCACTTT. Combining the CDR3 with reference TRBV9 and TRBJ1-6 gives the whole variable domain DSGVTQTPKHLITATGQRVTLRCSPRSGDLSVYWYQQSLDQGLQFLIQYYNGEERAKGNILERFSAQQFPDLHSELNLSSLELGDSALYFCASSVTGGRSPLHFGNGTRLTVT.

This clonotype was picked up a small number of times. This chain uses TRBV11-1 with TRBJ2-5; D is perhaps TRBD1 (5 bases). V was shortened by 1 base and J by 5 bases, with 8 bases between the two germline ends. Germline V CDR1 and CDR2: SGHAT, FQDESV (reference sequence). The CDR3 covers 13 residues. The CDR3 region is CASSLGDSETQYF. CDR3 in DNA: TGTGCCAGCAGCTTAGGTGACAGTGAGACCCAGTACTTC.

Many counts were recorded for this clonotype. The chain couples TRBV4-1 to TRBJ1-1, with D unresolved. Germline V CDR1 and CDR2: MGHRA, YSYEKL. This CDR3 is built from 12 residues. Trimming stripped 2 bases from V and 2 bases from J, with 3 bases between. CDR3 in amino acids: CASSQTNTEAFF. The CDR3 DNA reads as TGCGCCAGCAGCCAAACTAACACTGAAGCTTTCTTT.

The V gene is TRBV7-9, the J gene TRBJ1-6; D remains unclear. This CDR3 is 15 amino acids long. Trimming cost V 7 bases and J 7 bases, with 17 bases left between them. Germline V gene sequence: CDR1 SEHNR, CDR2 FQNEAQ (reference sequence). The CDR3 coding sequence is TGTGCCAGCACCCGCTTGAGTACAGAAAATTCACCCCTCCACTTT. Encoded protein: CASTRLSTENSPLHF.

The chain couples TRBV5-1 to TRBJ1-1; D is possibly TRBD1 (5 bases). With 1 base removed from V and 5 bases from J, the gap between germline ends came to 12 bases. There are 14 residues in the CDR3. Germline CDR1 SGHRS, CDR2 YFSETQ. The CDR3 sequence: CASSLRPGSTEAFF. CDR3 nucleotide sequence: TGCGCCAGCAGCTTGAGGCCAGGGTCGACTGAAGCTTTCTTT.

The V gene is TRBV6-5, the J gene TRBJ1-4; weak D call: TRBD1 (5 bases). The CDR3 runs 16 residues. Germline values: CDR1 MNHEY, CDR2 SVGAGI. V dropped 2 bases and J dropped 8 bases, with 18 bases sitting between them. CDR3 sequence (DNA): TGTGCCAGCAGTTACCACCAGGGACCTAAAGGGGAAAAACTGTTTTTT. Translating gives CASSYHQGPKGEKLFF.

This sequence joins TRBV15 and TRBJ2-5; 8 nucleotides agree with TRBD2. The V segment lost 0 bases and the J segment 9 bases; nucleotides outside the gene matches: 9. In germline, CDR1 is LNHNV, CDR2 YYDKDF (reference sequence). This CDR3 is built from 15 residues. The DNA for the CDR3 is TGTGCCACCAGCAGAGATCAGACTAGCGCATATCCCCAGTACTTC. Residues: CATSRDQTSAYPQYF.